Listed here is a single T cell receptor (beta chain). Its antigen remains unidentified. The source of the sample is a study of CD8+CD57+ T cells in acquired aplastic anemia. Overall study context: Mean DNA quantity obtained from sorted CD4+ and CD8+ cells was about 3 ug. Roughly 10.8 million reads were obtained on average for healthy donor CD4+ cells.

Overall study results and limits: There were over 25 CD8+ CDR3 sequences that occurred in both patients and controls. A significant difference in CD8+ Simpson's diversity between patients and controls was not found.

Researchers used genomic DNA as the template to profile TCR beta VDJ and CDR3. TCRdb fed the reads into MiXCR, producing one record per CDR3 protein. The data show 100,000 to 150,000 distinct CDR3 sequences, about 46% seen once. V lost 7 bases to trimming and J lost 7 bases, with 20 bases between them. CDR3 length equals 15 residues. In germline, CDR1 is MNHNS, CDR2 SASEGT. J is TRBJ1-5 and V is TRBV6-1; perhaps TRBD1 as D (5 bases). This TCR was sampled from a human donor in good health, serving as a control. Sequencing used sorted CD4+, CD8+, or CD8+CD57+ T cells (not recorded which) from PBMCs. CDR3 residues: CASTGKGRAGQPQHF. CDR3 nucleotide sequence: TGTGCCAGCACCGGGAAGGGGAGAGCAGGCCAGCCCCAGCATTTT.